A selection of T cell receptor beta chains follows, all from one sample in a study of T-cell memory formation after mild COVID-19. TCRdb reprocessed the 5' RACE reads via MiXCR and lists one record per CDR3 protein. The table records roughly 100,000 distinct CDR3 sequences, about an eighth of them present only once. Sequenced input: PBMCs or a T cell subset sorted from them (not recorded which). Receptors were obtained from an adult woman who had mild COVID-19 (a few samples of this study predate the infection). Cell type and time point are not known. Both conserved end residues are part of each CDR3. Fields, in order: clone size, V gene, D gene, J gene, CDR3 protein, CDR3 DNA. D genes are given only for firm matches. The listing skips clone size in some rows; elsewhere it reads once, few, many or a size class.

many	TRBV4-3	-	TRBJ2-7	CASSQDLGLEAPSSSYEQYF	TGCGCCAGCAGCCAAGATCTGGGACTGGAAGCACCCTCGAGCTCCTACGAGCAGTACTTC
-	TRBV6-5	-	TRBJ2-7	CASSYDDTDEQYF	TGTGCCAGCAGTTACGACGACACCGACGAGCAGTACTTC
-	TRBV20-1	-	TRBJ1-3	CSARTTWDAGNTIYF	TGCAGTGCTAGAACCACTTGGGACGCCGGAAACACCATATATTTT
few	TRBV12-5	-	TRBJ1-6	CASGLGVGNSPLHF	TGTGCTAGTGGTTTGGGGGTGGGTAATTCACCCCTCCACTTT
few	TRBV12-3/TRBV12-4	TRBD1	TRBJ1-2	CASSFWDRGHYGYTF	TGTGCCAGCAGTTTTTGGGACAGGGGTCACTATGGCTACACCTTC
-	TRBV5-4	TRBD2	TRBJ2-3	CASSLPTSGTDTQYF	TGTGCCAGCAGCCTCCCGACTAGCGGGACGGATACGCAGTATTTT
-	TRBV27	-	TRBJ1-2	CASSSGNYGYTF	TGTGCCAGCAGTTCGGGTAACTATGGCTACACCTTC
few	TRBV5-1	TRBD1	TRBJ2-6	CASSGTGTGGAGANVLTF	TGCGCCAGCAGCGGGACCGGGACAGGGGGAGCTGGGGCCAACGTCCTGACTTTC
-	TRBV7-2	-	TRBJ2-1	CASSSGHLTPYNEQFF	TGTGCCAGCAGCTCGGGACACCTTACCCCCTACAATGAGCAGTTCTTC
-	TRBV30	-	TRBJ1-5	CAWTPGLSNQPQHF	TGTGCCTGGACCCCGGGACTTAGCAATCAGCCCCAGCATTTT
few	TRBV5-5	-	TRBJ2-4	CASSPSDPARGQYF	TGTGCCAGCAGCCCCTCGGACCCGGCGAGGGGTCAGTACTTC
many	TRBV20-1	-	TRBJ2-7	CSASGIDSSYEQYF	TGCAGTGCTAGCGGGATCGATAGCTCCTACGAGCAGTACTTC
-	TRBV12-3/TRBV12-4	TRBD1	TRBJ1-4	CASTTGGRKLFF	TGTGCCAGCACGACAGGGGGTAGAAAACTGTTTTTT
few	TRBV2	-	TRBJ1-1	CASDDMNTEAFF	TGTGCCAGCGACGACATGAACACTGAAGCTTTCTTT
many	TRBV20-1	TRBD2	TRBJ2-1	CSATRLAELNEQFF	TGCAGTGCGACCCGACTAGCGGAGCTCAATGAGCAGTTCTTC
-	TRBV6-5	TRBD1	TRBJ1-1	CASSYVRGYDTEAFF	TGTGCCAGCAGTTACGTCAGGGGGTATGACACTGAAGCTTTCTTT
many	TRBV5-1	-	TRBJ2-7	CASSLDFGRSYEQYF	TGCGCCAGCAGCTTGGATTTTGGCAGGAGCTACGAGCAGTACTTC
-	TRBV6-2/TRBV6-3	-	TRBJ2-7	CASSYSMDNPYEQYF	TGTGCCAGCAGTTACTCGATGGACAACCCCTACGAGCAGTACTTC
-	TRBV5-1	-	TRBJ2-7	CASSGDGPYEQYF	TGCGCCAGCAGCGGGGACGGGCCCTACGAGCAGTACTTC
few	TRBV24-1	TRBD1	TRBJ2-2	CATSGPVVAGTATGELFF	TGTGCCACCAGTGGACCGGTAGTTGCCGGGACAGCCACCGGGGAGCTGTTTTTT
-	TRBV24-1	-	TRBJ2-7	CATSDGAVGKYEQYF	TGTGCCACCAGTGATGGCGCGGTGGGAAAATACGAGCAGTACTTC
many	TRBV18	TRBD2	TRBJ2-1	CASSGTSGNSYNEQFF	TGTGCCAGCTCAGGGACTAGCGGGAACTCCTACAATGAGCAGTTCTTC
-	TRBV20-1	-	TRBJ2-7	CSASVGGYEQYF	TGCAGTGCTTCCGTCGGGGGCTACGAGCAGTACTTC
few	TRBV7-6	-	TRBJ2-1	CASSLTESLQFF	TGTGCCAGCAGCCTAACCGAGTCCCTGCAGTTCTTC
few	TRBV4-3	-	TRBJ1-2	CASSQYSRDVAGYTF	TGCGCCAGCAGCCAATATTCCCGGGACGTGGCTGGCTACACCTTC
few	TRBV6-4	-	TRBJ2-5	CASSDGREETQYF	TGTGCCAGCAGTGACGGCAGGGAGGAGACCCAGTACTTC
few	TRBV6-1	TRBD1	TRBJ2-7	CASSEYRDRAYEQYF	TGTGCCAGCAGTGAGTACCGGGACAGGGCTTACGAGCAGTACTTC
few	TRBV29-1	-	TRBJ2-7	CSVSGHLLSYEQYF	TGCAGCGTGTCGGGACACCTACTCTCCTACGAGCAGTACTTC
-	TRBV2	-	TRBJ2-7	CASSVSFLGEATYEQYF	TGTGCCAGCAGTGTCTCTTTCTTGGGGGAGGCGACCTACGAGCAGTACTTC
-	TRBV4-1	-	TRBJ2-7	CASSQESSSGEQYF	TGCGCCAGCAGCCAAGAGAGTTCGTCTGGGGAGCAGTACTTC
few	TRBV6-5	-	TRBJ2-7	CASSYGLTSGYEQYF	TGTGCCAGCAGTTACGGCCTGACCTCGGGCTACGAGCAGTACTTC
-	TRBV19	TRBD1	TRBJ1-2	CASSLDRGPDYGYTF	TGTGCCAGTAGCCTGGACAGGGGGCCGGACTATGGCTACACCTTC
-	TRBV29-1	TRBD1	TRBJ1-2	CSVDASGQGWYGYTF	TGCAGCGTCGACGCGTCGGGACAGGGGTGGTATGGCTACACCTTC
-	TRBV19	-	TRBJ1-1	CASQTRVGGIAEAFF	TGTGCCAGTCAGACCCGGGTGGGTGGTATCGCTGAAGCTTTCTTT
few	TRBV4-1	-	TRBJ1-1	CASSQEAGGNTEAFF	TGCGCCAGCAGCCAAGAGGCGGGGGGGAACACTGAAGCTTTCTTT
few	TRBV11-2	TRBD1	TRBJ2-1	CASSFPPGTGGYNEQFF	TGTGCCAGCAGCTTCCCCCCCGGGACAGGGGGCTACAATGAGCAGTTCTTC
-	TRBV4-1	TRBD2	TRBJ2-7	CASSGSGVEYEQYF	TGCGCCAGCAGCGGTAGCGGGGTGGAGTACGAGCAGTACTTC
-	TRBV6-5	-	TRBJ1-2	CASSARGYGYTF	TGTGCCAGCAGTGCCCGAGGCTATGGCTACACCTTC
-	TRBV11-2	-	TRBJ2-5	CASSYDRWGSKTQETQYF	TGTGCCAGCAGCTACGATCGTTGGGGCAGCAAGACCCAAGAGACCCAGTACTTC
-	TRBV5-1	-	TRBJ2-7	CASSFRDFSSYEQYF	TGCGCCAGCAGCTTCCGGGACTTCAGCTCCTACGAGCAGTACTTC
many	TRBV7-7	TRBD2	TRBJ2-1	CASSPLVGRDNEQFF	TGTGCTAGCAGCCCCCTTGTCGGGAGGGACAATGAGCAGTTCTTC
few	TRBV3-1	-	TRBJ2-2	CASSFQGRELFF	TGTGCCAGCAGCTTCCAGGGACGGGAGCTGTTTTTT
many	TRBV7-6	TRBD2	TRBJ2-7	CASSAMGLTYEQYF	TGTGCCAGCAGCGCAATGGGACTAACCTACGAGCAGTACTTC